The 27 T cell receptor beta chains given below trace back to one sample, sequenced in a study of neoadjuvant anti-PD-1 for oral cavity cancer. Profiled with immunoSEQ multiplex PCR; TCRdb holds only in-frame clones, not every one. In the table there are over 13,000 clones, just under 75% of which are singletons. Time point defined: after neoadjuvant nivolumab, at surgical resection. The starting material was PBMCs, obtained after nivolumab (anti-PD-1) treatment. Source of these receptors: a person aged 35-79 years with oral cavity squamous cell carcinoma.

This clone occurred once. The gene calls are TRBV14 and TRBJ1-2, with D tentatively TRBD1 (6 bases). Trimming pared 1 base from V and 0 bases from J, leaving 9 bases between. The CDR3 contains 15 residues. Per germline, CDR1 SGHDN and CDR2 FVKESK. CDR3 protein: CASSQVKGANYGYTF. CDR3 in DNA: TGTGCCAGCAGCCAAGTGAAGGGGGCTAACTATGGCTACACCTTC.

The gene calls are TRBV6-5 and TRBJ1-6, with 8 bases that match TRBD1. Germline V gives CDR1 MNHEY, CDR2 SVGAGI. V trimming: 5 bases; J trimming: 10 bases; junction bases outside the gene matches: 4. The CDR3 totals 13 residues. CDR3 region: CASSRTGSSPLHF. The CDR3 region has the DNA TGTGCCAGCAGTAGGACAGGGAGCTCACCCCTCCACTTT.

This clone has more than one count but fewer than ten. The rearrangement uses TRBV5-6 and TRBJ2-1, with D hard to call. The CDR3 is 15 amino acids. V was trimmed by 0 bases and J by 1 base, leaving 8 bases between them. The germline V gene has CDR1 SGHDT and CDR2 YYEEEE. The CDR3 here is CASSLVRLSYNEQFF. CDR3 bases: TGTGCCAGCAGCTTGGTTAGGCTATCCTACAATGAGCAGTTCTTC.

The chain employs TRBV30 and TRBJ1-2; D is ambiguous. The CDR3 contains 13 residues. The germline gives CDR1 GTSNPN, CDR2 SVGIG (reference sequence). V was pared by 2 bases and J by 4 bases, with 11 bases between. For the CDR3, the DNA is TGTGCCTGGAGTAGCCTGCGAAGCTATGGCTACACCTTC. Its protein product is CAWSSLRSYGYTF.

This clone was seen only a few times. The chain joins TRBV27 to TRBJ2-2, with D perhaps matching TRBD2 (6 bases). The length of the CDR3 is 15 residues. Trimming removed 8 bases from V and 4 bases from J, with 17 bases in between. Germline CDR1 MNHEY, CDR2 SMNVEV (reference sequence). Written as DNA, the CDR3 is TGTGCCAGCGCCCACGGCGGAGGGGTCACCGGGGAGCTGTTTTTT. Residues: CASAHGGGVTGELFF.

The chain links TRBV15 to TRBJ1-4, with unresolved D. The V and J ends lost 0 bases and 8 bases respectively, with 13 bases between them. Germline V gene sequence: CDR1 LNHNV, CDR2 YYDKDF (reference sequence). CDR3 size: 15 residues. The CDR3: CATSRDAGVGEKLFF. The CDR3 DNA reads TGTGCCACCAGCAGAGATGCCGGGGTGGGAGAAAAACTGTTTTTT.

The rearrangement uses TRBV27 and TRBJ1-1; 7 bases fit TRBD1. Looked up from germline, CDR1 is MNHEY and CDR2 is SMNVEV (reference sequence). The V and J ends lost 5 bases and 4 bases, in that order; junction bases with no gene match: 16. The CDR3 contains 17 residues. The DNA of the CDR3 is TGTGCCAGCAGTCTGAGGACAGGTGACTGGCTCAGCACTGAAGCTTTCTTT. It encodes CASSLRTGDWLSTEAFF.

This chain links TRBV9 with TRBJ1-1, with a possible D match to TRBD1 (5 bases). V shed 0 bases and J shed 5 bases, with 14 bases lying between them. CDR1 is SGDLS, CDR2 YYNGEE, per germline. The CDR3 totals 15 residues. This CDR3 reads CASSVGGVSGTEAFF. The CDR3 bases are TGTGCCAGCAGCGTAGGAGGGGTCAGTGGGACTGAAGCTTTCTTT.

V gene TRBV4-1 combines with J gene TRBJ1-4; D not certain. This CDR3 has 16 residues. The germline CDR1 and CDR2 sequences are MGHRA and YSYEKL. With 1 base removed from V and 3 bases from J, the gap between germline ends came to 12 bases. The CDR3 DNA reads TGCGCCAGCAGCCAAGTGCAGGCCTGGGCTAATGAAAAACTGTTTTTT. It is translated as CASSQVQAWANEKLFF.

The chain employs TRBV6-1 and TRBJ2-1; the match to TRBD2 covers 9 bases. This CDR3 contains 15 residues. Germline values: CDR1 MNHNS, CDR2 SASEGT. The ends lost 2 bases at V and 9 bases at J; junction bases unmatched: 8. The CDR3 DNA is TGTGCCAGCAGTGAACAAGCGGGAGGACCTGCTGAGCAGTTCTTC. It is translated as CASSEQAGGPAEQFF.

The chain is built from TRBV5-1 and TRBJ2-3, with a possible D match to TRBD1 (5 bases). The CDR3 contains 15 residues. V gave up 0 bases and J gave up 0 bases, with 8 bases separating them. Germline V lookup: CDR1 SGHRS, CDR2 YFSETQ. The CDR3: CASSLGQFSTDTQYF. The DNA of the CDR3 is TGCGCCAGCAGCTTGGGACAGTTTAGCACAGATACGCAGTATTTT.

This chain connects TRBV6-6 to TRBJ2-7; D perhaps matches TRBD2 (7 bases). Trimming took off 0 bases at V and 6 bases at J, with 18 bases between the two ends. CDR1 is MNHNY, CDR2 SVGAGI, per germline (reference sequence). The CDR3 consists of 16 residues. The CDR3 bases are TGTGCCAGCAGTTACTCGAGTCGGGGGGCCTACGGCGAGCAGTACTTC. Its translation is CASSYSSRGAYGEQYF.

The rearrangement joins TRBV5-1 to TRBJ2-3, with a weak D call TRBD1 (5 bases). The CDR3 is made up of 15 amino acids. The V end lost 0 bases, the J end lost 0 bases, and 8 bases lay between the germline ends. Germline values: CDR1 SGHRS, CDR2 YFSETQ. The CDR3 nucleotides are TGCGCCAGCAGCTTGGAACAGGCCAGCACAGATACGCAGTATTTT. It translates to CASSLEQASTDTQYF.

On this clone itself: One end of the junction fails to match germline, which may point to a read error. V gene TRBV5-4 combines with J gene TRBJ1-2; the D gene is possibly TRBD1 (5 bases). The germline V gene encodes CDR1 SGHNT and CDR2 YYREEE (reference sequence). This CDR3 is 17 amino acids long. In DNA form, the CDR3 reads TGTGCCAGCAGATTGGGGGTAGGGGAGGGGTCGAACTATGGCTACACCTTC. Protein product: CASRLGVGEGSNYGYTF.

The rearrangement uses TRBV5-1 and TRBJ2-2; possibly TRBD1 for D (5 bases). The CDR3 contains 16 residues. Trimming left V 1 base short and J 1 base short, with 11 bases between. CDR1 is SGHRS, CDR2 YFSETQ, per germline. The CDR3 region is CASSLSVQGNTGELFF. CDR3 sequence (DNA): TGCGCCAGCAGCTTGTCGGTCCAGGGGAACACCGGGGAGCTGTTTTTT.

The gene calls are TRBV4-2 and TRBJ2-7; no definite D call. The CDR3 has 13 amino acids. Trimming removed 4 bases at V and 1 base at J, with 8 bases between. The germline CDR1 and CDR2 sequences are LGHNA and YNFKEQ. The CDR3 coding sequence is TGTGCCAGCAGCCCGCCCGGATCCTACGAGCAGTACTTC. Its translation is CASSPPGSYEQYF.

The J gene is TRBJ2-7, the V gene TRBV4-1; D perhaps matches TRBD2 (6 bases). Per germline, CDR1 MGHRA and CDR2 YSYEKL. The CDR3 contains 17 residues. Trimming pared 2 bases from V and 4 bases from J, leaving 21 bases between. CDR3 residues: CASSQPGLLGGPYEQYF. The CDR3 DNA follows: TGCGCCAGCAGCCAACCCGGGCTACTGGGGGGTCCTTACGAGCAGTACTTC.

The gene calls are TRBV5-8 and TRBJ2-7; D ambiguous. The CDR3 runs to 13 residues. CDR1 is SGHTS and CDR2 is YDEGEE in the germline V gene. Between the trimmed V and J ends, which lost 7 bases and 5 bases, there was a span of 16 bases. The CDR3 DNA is TGTGCCAGCGGAGATCTGAATGTCCACGAGCAGTACTTC. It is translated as CASGDLNVHEQYF.

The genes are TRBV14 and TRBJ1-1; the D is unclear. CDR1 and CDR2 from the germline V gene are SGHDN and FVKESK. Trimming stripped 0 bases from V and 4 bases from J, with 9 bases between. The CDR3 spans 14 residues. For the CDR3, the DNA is TGTGCCAGCAGCCAAGATCTTTCGGTCACTGAAGCTTTCTTT. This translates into CASSQDLSVTEAFF.

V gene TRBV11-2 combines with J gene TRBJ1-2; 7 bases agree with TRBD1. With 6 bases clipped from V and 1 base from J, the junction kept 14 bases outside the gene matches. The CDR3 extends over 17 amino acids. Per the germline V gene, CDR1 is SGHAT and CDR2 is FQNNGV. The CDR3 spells CASSLGRGQKGNYGYTF. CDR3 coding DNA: TGTGCCAGCAGTCTCGGTAGGGGGCAGAAGGGTAACTATGGCTACACCTTC.

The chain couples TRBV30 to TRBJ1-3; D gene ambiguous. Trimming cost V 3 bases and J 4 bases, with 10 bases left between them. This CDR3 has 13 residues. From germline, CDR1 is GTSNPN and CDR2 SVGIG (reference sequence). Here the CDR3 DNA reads TGTGCCTGGAGCGACGGAGTCGGAAACACCATATATTTT. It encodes CAWSDGVGNTIYF.

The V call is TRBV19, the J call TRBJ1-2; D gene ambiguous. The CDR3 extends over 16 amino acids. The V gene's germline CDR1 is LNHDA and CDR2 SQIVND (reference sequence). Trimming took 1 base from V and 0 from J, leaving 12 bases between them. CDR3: CASSIGQTNSNYGYTF. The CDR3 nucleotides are TGTGCCAGTAGTATAGGCCAGACAAATTCTAACTATGGCTACACCTTC.

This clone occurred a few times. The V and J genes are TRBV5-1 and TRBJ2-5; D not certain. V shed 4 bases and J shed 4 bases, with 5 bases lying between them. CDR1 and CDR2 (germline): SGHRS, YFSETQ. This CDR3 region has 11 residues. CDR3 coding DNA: TGCGCCAGCAGCACCCGAGAGACCCAGTACTTC. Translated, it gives CASSTRETQYF.

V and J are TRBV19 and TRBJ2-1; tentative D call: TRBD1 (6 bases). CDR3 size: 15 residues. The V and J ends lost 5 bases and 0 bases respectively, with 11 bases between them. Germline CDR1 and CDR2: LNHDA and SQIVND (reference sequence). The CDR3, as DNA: TGTGCCAGTAGTCTGCAGGGGAGCTCCTACAATGAGCAGTTCTTC. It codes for CASSLQGSSYNEQFF.

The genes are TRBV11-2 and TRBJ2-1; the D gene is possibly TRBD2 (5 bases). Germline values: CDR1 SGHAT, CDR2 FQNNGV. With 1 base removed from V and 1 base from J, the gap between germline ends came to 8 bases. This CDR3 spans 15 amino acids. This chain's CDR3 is CASSLVTGSYNEQFF. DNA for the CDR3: TGTGCCAGCAGCTTAGTGACGGGATCCTACAATGAGCAGTTCTTC. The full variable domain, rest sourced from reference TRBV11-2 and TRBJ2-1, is EAGVAQSPRYKIIEKRQSVAFWCNPISGHATLYWYQQILGQGPKLLIQFQNNGVVDDSQLPKDRFSAERLKGVDSTLKIQPAKLEDSAVYLCASSLVTGSYNEQFFGPGTRLTVL.

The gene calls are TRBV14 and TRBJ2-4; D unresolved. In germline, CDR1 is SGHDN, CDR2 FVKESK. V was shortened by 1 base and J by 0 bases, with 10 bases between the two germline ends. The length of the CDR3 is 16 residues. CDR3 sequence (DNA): TGTGCCAGCAGCCAAGGGGATTACATAGCCAAAAACATTCAGTACTTC. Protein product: CASSQGDYIAKNIQYF. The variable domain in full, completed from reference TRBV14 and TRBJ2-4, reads EAGVTQFPSHSVIEKGQTVTLRCDPISGHDNLYWYRRVMGKEIKFLLHFVKESKQDESGMPNNRFLAERTGGTYSTLKVQPAELEDSGVYFCASSQGDYIAKNIQYFGAGTRLSVL.

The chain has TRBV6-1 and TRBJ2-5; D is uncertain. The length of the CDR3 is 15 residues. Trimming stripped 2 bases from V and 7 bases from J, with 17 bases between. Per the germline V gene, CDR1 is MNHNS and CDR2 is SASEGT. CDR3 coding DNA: TGTGCCAGCAGTGAAAAATGGCCGCCACTTGGGACCCAGTACTTC. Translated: CASSEKWPPLGTQYF.